The clone carrying this T cell receptor beta chain was seen a single time. Its target is not known. Deep-level assay runs were performed. TCRdb keeps only in-frame clones here, not all; method: immunoSEQ multiplex PCR. The table records around 1.1 million clones, more than 75% of them present only once. V lost 5 bases and J 4 bases, leaving 14 bases between the germline ends. This CDR3 spans 14 amino acids. Germline loops: CDR1 SGHTA, CDR2 FQGTGA. The sample belongs to a study of shared clonotypes between healthy human individuals. Study information: The plates for each donor numbered three CD4 naive, three CD4 memory, two CD8 naive and one CD8 memory. Overall study results and limits: For naive CD4 cells, roughly 5% of clonotypes were shared across a handful of donors. When compared with the clonotypes that were shared by all four sorted-subset donors, the non-shared clonotypes turned out to have lower generation probabilities.

J is TRBJ1-2 and V is TRBV7-3; a possible D gene is TRBD1 (6 bases). The clonotype comes from a young man in good health. Some clones in this sample may be carry-over from other donors' samples. Specimen: memory CD4+ T cells from PBMCs. The subset was: CD45RA-negative fraction. The CDR3 here is CASSDDTGTYGYTF. The CDR3 region has the DNA TGTGCCAGCAGCGATGACACAGGGACCTATGGCTACACCTTC.